The text below deals with one T cell receptor (beta chain). Germline CDR1 is ENHRY and CDR2 is SYGVKD. V lost 6 bases and J lost 1; bases outside the gene matches: 9. The CDR3 totals 18 residues. This record belongs to a study of blood T cell repertoires in COVID-19. Across the study: Acute-phase and convalescent COVID-19 samples originated in the United States, Italy and Spain. Sources were T cells, B-cell-depleted T cells, or PBMCs; the material itself was cDNA or gDNA.

As originally analysed: Counts of nucleated cells, estimated from reference gene primer amplification, were obtained. The table came from immunoSEQ multiplex PCR; TCRdb's copy has only in-frame clones and leaves some out. V and J calls plus clone size are reproduced from that table; the DNA served to infer D and trimming. The sample shows 100,000 to 150,000 clones, over 75% of them seen only once. V and J are TRBV10-3 and TRBJ2-3; 14 nucleotides align to TRBD2. This clonotype was obtained from a woman aged 80 or over with acute or convalescent COVID-19. The sample taken for sequencing was peripheral blood. CDR3 sequence (DNA): TGTGCCATCAGCGGGGGAGGGGGACTAGCGGGGGGCACAGATACGCAGTATTTT. It is translated as CAISGGGGLAGGTDTQYF.